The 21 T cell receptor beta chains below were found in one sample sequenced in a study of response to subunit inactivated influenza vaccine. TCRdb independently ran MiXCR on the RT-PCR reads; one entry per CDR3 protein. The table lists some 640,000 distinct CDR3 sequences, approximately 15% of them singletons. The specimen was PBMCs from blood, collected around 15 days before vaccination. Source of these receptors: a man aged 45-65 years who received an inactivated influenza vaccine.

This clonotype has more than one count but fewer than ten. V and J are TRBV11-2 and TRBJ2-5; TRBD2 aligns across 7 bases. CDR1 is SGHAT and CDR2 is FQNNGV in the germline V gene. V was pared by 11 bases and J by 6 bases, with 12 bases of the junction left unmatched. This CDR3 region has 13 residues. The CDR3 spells CAVGFGSGKTQYF. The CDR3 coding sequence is TGTGCCGTCGGCTTCGGGAGCGGGAAGACCCAGTACTTC.

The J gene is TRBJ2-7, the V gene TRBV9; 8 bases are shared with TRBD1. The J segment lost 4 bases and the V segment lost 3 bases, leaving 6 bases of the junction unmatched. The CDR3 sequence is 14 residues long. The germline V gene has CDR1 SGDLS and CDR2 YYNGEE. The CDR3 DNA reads TGTGCCAGCAGCGGAGACAGGGGCCGGTACGAGCAGTACTTC. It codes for CASSGDRGRYEQYF.

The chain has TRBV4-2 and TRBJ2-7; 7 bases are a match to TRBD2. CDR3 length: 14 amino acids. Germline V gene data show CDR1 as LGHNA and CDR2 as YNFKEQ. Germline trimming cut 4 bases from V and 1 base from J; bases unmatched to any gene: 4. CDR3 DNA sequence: TGTGCCAGCAGCCCTACTAGCGTTTCCTACGAGCAGTACTTC. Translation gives CASSPTSVSYEQYF.

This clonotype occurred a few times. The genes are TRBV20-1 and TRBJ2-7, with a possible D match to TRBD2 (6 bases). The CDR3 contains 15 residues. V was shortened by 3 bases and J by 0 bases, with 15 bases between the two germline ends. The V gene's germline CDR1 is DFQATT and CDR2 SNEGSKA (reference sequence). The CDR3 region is CSARPTRGSSYEQYF. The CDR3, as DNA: TGCAGTGCTAGGCCCACCCGGGGGAGCTCCTACGAGCAGTACTTC.

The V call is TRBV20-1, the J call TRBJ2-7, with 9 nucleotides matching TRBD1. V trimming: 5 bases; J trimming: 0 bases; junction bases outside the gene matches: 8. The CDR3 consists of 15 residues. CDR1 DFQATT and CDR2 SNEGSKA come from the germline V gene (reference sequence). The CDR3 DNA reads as TGCAGTGCTGATGACAGGGGGTCCCCCTCCTACGAGCAGTACTTC. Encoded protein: CSADDRGSPSYEQYF.

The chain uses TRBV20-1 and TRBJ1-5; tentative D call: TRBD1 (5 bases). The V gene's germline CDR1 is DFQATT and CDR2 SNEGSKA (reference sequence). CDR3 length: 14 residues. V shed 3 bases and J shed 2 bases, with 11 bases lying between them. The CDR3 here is CSASGGGGNQPQHF. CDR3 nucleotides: TGCAGTGCTAGTGGGGGTGGCGGCAATCAGCCCCAGCATTTT.

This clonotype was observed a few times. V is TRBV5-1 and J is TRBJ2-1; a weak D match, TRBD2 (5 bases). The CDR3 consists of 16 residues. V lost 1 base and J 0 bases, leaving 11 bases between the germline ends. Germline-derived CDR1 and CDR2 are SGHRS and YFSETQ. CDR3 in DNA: TGCGCCAGCAGCTTGCGCTTCGGGGTCTCCTACAATGAGCAGTTCTTC. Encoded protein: CASSLRFGVSYNEQFF.

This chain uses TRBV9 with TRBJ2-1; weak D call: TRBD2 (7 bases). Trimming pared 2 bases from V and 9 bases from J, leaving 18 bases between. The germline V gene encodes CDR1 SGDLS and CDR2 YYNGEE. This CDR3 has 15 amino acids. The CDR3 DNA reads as TGTGCCAGCAGCGTGAGGGACAACGTAGCGGGTGAGCAGTTCTTC. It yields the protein CASSVRDNVAGEQFF.

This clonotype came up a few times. CDR3 amino acids: CASSLGTLVDRELFF. DNA of the CDR3: TGTGCCAGCAGTTTAGGAACCTTGGTTGACAGGGAGCTGTTTTTT. The gene calls are TRBV12-3 or TRBV12-4 and TRBJ2-2; D is ambiguous. Trimming cost V 1 base and J 9 bases, with 15 bases left between them. This CDR3 is built from 15 residues.

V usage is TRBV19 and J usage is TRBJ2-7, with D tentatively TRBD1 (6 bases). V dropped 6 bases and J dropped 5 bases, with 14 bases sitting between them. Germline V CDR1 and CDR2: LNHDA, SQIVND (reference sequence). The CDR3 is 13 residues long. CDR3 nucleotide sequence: TGTGCCAGTAGCCAGCAGGGGAAGCACGAGCAGTACTTC. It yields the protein CASSQQGKHEQYF. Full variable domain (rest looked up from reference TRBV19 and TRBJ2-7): DGGITQSPKYLFRKEGQNVTLSCEQNLNHDAMYWYRQDPGQGLRLIYYSQIVNDFQKGDIAEGYSVSREKKESFPLTVTSAQKNPTAFYLCASSQQGKHEQYFGPGTRLTVT.

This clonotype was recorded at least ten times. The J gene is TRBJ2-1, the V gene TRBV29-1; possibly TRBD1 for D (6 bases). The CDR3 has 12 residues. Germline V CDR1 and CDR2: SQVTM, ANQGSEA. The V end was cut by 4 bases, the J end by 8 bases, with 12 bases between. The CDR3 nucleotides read TGCAGCGTTGGGAGAGGGGGATATGAGCAGTTCTTC. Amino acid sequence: CSVGRGGYEQFF.

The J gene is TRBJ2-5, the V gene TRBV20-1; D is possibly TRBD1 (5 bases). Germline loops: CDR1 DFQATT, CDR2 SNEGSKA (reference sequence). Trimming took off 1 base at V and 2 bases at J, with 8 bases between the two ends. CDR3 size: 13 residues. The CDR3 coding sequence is TGCAGTGCTAGAGCCACAGGACAAGAGACCCAGTACTTC. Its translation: CSARATGQETQYF.

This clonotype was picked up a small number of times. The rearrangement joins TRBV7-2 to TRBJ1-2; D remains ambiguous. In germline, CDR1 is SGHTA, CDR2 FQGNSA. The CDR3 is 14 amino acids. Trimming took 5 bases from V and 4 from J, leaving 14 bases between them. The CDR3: CASSRRVGFYGYTF. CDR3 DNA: TGTGCCAGCAGCCGCCGGGTGGGGTTCTATGGCTACACCTTC. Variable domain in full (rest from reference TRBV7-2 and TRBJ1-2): GAGVSQSPSNKVTEKGKDVELRCDPISGHTALYWYRQSLGQGLEFLIYFQGNSAPDKSGLPSDRFSAERTGGSVSTLTIQRTQQEDSAVYLCASSRRVGFYGYTFGSGTRLTVV.

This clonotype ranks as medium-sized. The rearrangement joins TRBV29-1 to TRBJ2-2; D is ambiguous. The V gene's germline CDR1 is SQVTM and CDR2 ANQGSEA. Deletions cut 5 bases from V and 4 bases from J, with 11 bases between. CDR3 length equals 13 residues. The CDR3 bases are TGCAGCGTTCCTTTCCGCGGCACCGGGGAGCTGTTTTTT. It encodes CSVPFRGTGELFF.

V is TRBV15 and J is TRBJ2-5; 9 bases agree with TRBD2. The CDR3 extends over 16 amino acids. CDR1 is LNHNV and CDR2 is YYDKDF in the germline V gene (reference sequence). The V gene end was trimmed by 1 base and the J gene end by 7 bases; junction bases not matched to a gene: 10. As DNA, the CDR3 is TGTGCCACCAGCAGAGCTCCGGGACTAGCCGATCGGACCCAGTACTTC. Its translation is CATSRAPGLADRTQYF.

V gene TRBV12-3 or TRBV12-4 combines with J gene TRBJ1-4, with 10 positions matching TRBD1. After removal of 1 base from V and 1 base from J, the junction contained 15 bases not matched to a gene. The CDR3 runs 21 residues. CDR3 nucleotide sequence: TGTGCCAGCAGTTTAGTCTCTGCGTCGGGACAGGGGAAGCGAACTAATGAAAAACTGTTTTTT. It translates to CASSLVSASGQGKRTNEKLFF.

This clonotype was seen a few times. The CDR3 nucleotides are TGTGCCAGCATTCGGGGTGTTAACCAGCCCCAGCATTTT. It specifies CASIRGVNQPQHF. The J gene is TRBJ1-5, the V gene TRBV6-6; D unclear. The ends were cut back, 7 bases at V and 7 bases at J, with 14 bases in the middle. Germline V CDR1 and CDR2: MNHNY, SVGAGI (reference sequence). The CDR3 covers 13 residues.

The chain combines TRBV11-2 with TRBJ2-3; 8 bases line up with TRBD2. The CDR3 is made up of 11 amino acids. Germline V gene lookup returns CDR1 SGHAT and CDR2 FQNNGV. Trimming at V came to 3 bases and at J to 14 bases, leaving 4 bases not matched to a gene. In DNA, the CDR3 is TGTGCCAGCAGCTTGGGGACTAGTTCGTATTTT. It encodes CASSLGTSSYF.

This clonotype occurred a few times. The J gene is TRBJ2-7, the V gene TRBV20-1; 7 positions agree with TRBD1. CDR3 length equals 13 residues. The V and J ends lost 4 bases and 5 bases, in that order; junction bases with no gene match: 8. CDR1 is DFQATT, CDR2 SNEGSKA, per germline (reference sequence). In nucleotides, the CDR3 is TGCAGTGCTACACCGGGACAGACCGACGAGCAGTACTTC. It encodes CSATPGQTDEQYF.

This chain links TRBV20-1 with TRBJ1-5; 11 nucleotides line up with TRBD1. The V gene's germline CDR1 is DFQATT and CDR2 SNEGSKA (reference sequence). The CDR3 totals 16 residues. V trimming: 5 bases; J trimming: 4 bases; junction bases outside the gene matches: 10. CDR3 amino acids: CSAPRTGGEKNQPQHF. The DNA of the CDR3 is TGCAGTGCTCCCCGGACAGGGGGCGAAAAAAATCAGCCCCAGCATTTT.

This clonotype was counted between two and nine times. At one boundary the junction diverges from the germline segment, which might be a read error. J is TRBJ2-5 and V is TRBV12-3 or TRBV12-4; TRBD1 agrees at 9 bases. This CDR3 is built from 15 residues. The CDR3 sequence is CASSLGGQGQGTQYF. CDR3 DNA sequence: TGTGCCAGCAGTTTGGGAGGACAGGGGCAAGGGACCCAGTACTTC.